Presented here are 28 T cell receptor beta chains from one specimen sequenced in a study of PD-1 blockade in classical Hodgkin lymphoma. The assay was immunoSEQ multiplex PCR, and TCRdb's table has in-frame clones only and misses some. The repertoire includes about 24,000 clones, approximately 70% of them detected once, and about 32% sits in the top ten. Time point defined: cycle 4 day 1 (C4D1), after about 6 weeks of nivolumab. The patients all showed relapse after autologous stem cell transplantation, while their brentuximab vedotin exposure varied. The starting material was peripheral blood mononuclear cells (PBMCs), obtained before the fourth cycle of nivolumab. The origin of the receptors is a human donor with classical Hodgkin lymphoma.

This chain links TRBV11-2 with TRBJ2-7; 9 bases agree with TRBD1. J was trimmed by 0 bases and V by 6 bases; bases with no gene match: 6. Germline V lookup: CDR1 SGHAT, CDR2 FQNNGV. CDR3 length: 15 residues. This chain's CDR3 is CASSRDRVISYEQYV. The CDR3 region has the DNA TGTGCCAGCAGTCGGGACAGGGTTATCTCCTACGAGCAGTACGTC.

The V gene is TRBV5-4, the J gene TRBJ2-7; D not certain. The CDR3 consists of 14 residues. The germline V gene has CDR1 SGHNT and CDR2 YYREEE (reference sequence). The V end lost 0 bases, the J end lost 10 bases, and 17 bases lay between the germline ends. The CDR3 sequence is CASSLGVSTPTQYF. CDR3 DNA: TGTGCCAGCAGCTTGGGGGTCAGCACCCCCACCCAGTACTTC.

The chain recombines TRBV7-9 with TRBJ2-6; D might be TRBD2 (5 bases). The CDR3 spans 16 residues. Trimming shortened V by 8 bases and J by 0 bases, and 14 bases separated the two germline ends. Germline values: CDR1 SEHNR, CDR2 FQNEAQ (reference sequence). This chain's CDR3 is CASGRGGLSGANVLTF. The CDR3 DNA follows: TGTGCCAGCGGCCGGGGTGGGCTCTCTGGGGCCAACGTCCTGACTTTC.

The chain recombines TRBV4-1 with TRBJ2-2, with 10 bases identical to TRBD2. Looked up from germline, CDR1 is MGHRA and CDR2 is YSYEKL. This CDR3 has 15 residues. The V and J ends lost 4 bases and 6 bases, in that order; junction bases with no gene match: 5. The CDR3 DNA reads TGCGCCAGCAGCCCAGCGGGGGGGCCGGCCGGGGAGCTGTTTTTT. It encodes CASSPAGGPAGELFF.

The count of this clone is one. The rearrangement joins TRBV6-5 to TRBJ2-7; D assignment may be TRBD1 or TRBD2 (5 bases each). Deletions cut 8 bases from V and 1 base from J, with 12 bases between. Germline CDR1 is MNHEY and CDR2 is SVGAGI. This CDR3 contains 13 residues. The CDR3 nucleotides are TGTGCCAGCGGCCGGGACCGATCCTACGAGCAGTACTTC. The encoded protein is CASGRDRSYEQYF.

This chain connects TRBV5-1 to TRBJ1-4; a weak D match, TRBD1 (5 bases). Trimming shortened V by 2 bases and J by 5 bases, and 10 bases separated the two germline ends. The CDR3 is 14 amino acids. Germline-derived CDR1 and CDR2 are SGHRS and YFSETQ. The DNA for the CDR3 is TGCGCCAGCAGCTTACAGCAGGGAAATGAAAAACTGTTTTTT. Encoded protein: CASSLQQGNEKLFF.

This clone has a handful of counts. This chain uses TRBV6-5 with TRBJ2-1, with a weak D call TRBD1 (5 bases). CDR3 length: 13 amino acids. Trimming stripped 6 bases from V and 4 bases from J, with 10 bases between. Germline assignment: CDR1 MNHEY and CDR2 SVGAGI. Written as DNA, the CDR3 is TGTGCCAGCAGAGATACAGGTTACAATGAGCAGTTCTTC. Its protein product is CASRDTGYNEQFF.

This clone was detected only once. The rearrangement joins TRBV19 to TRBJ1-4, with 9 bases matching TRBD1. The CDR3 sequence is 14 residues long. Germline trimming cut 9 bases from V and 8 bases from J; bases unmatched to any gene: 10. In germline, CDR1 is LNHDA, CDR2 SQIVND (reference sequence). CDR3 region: CASLQQGAGEKLFF. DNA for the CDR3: TGTGCCAGCCTACAACAGGGGGCCGGCGAAAAACTGTTTTTT.

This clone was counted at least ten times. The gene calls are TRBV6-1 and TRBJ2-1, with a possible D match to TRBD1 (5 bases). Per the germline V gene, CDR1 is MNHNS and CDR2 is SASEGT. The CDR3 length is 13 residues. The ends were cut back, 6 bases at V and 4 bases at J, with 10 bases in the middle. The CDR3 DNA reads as TGTGCCAGCAGAGATACAGGTTACAATGAGCAGTTCTTC. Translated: CASRDTGYNEQFF.

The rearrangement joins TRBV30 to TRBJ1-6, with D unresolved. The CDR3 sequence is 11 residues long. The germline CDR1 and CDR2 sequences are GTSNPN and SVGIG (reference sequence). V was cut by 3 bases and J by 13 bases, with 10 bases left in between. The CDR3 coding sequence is TGTGCCTGGAGCGGACCCGCGCCCCTCCACTTT. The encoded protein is CAWSGPAPLHF.

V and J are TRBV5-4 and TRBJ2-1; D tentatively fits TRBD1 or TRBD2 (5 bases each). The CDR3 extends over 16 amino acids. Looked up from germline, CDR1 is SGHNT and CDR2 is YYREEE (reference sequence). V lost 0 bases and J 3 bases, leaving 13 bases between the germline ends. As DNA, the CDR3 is TGTGCCAGCAGCTTGGGCTCAGGGACGGGCTACAATGAGCAGTTCTTC. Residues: CASSLGSGTGYNEQFF.

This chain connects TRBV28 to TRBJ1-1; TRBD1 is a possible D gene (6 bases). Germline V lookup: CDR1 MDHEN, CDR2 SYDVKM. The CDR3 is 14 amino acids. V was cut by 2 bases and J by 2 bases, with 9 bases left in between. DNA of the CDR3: TGTGCCAGCAGTTTAGGGGGGCCAAACACTGAAGCTTTCTTT. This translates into CASSLGGPNTEAFF.

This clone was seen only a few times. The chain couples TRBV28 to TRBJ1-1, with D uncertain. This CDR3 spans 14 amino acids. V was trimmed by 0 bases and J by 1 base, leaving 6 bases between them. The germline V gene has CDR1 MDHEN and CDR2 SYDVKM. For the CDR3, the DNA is TGTGCCAGCAGTTTATGGTCAGAGAACACTGAAGCTTTCTTT. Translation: CASSLWSENTEAFF.

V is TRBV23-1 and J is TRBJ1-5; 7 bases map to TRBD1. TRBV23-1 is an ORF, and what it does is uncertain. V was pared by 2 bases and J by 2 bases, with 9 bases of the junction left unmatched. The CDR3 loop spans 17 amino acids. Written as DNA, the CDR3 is TGCGCCAGCAGTCAACTAAGTAGGGACAGCCGCAATCAGCCCCAGCATTTT. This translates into CASSQLSRDSRNQPQHF.

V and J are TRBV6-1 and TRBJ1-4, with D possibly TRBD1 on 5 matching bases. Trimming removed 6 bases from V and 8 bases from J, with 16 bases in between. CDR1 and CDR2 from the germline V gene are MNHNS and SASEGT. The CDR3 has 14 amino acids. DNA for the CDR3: TGTGCCAGCAGAGGGCGGGGGACTGTAGAAAAACTGTTTTTT. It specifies CASRGRGTVEKLFF.

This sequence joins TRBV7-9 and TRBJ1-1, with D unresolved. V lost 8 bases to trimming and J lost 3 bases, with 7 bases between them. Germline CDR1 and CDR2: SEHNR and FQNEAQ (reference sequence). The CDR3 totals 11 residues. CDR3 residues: CASRGDTEAFF. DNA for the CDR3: TGTGCCAGCCGGGGAGACACTGAAGCTTTCTTT. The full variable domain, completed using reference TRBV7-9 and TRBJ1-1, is DTGVSQNPRHKITKRGQNVTFRCDPISEHNRLYWYRQTLGQGPEFLTYFQNEAQLEKSRLLSDRFSAERPKGSFSTLEIQRTEQGDSAMYLCASRGDTEAFFGQGTRLTVV.

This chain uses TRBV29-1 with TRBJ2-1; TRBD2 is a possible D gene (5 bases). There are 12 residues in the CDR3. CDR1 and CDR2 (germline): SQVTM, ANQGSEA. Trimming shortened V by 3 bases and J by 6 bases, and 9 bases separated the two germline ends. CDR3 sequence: CSVDGIVNEQFF. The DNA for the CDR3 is TGCAGCGTTGACGGGATTGTCAATGAGCAGTTCTTC.

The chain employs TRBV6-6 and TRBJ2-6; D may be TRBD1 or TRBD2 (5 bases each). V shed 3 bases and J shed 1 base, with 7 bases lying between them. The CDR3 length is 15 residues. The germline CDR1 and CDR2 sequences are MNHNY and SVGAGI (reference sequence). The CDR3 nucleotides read TGTGCCAGCAGTTATGAGGGGTCTGGGGCCAACGTCCTGACTTTC. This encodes CASSYEGSGANVLTF.

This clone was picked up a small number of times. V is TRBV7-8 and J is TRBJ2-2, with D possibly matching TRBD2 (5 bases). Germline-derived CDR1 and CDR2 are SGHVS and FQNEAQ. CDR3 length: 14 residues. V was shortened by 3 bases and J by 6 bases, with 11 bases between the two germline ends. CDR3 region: CASSFPSSAGELFF. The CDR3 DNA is TGTGCCAGCAGCTTCCCTAGCTCGGCCGGGGAGCTGTTTTTT.

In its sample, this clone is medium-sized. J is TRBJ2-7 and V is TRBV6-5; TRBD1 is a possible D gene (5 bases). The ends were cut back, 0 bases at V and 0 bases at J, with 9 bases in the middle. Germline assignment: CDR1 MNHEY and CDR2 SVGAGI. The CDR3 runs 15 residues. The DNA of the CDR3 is TGTGCCAGCAGTTACTCCGACAGCAGCTCCTACGAGCAGTACTTC. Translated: CASSYSDSSSYEQYF.

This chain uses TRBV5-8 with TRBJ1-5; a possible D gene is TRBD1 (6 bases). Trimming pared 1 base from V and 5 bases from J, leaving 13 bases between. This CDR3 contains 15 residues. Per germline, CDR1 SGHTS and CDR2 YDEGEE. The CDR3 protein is CASSLIGQSYQPQHF. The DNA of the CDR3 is TGTGCCAGCAGCTTGATCGGACAGAGCTATCAGCCCCAGCATTTT.

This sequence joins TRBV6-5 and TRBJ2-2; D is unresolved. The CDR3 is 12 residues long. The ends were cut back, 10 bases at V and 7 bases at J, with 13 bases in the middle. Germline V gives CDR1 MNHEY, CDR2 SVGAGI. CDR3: CATATNLGELFF. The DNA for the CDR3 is TGTGCCACCGCAACCAACCTCGGGGAGCTGTTTTTT.

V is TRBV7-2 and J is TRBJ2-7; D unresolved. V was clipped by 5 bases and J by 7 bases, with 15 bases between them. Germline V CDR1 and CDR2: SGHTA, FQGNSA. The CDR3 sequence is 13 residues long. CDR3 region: CASSGRRVVEQYF. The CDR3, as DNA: TGTGCCAGCAGCGGACGGAGAGTGGTAGAGCAGTACTTC.

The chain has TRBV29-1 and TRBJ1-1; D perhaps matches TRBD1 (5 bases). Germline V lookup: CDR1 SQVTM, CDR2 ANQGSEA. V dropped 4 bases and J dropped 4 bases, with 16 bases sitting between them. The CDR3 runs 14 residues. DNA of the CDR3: TGCAGCGTTGGCGGGACCGTACGGGGCACTGAAGCTTTCTTT. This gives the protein CSVGGTVRGTEAFF.

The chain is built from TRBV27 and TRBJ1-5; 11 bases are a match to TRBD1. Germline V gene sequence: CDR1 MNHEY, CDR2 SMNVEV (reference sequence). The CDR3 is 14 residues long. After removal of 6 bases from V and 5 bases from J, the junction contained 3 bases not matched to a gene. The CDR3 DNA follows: TGTGCCAGCAGCGGACAGGGGGCACATCAGCCCCAGCATTTT. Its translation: CASSGQGAHQPQHF.

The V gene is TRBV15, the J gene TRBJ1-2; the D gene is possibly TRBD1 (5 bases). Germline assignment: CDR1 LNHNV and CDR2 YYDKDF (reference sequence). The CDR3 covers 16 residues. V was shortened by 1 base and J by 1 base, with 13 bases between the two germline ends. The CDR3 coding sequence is TGTGCCACCAGCAGAGGAGGAGCAGGGCGTAACTATGGCTACACCTTC. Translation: CATSRGGAGRNYGYTF.

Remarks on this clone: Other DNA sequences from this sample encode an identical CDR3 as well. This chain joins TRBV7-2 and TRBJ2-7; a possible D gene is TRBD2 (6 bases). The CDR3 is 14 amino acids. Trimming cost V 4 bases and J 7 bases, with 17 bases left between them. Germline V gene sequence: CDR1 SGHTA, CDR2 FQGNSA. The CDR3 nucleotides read TGTGCCAGCAGCTACACCCAGGGCGGGGTAGAGCAGTACTTC. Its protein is CASSYTQGGVEQYF.

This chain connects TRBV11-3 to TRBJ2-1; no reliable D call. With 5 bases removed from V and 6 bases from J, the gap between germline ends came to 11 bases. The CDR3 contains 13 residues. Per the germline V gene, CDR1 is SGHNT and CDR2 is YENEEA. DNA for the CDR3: TGTGCCAGCAGCCCCAGACAAAGCAATGAGCAGTTCTTC. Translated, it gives CASSPRQSNEQFF.